The rows below give T cell receptor beta chains drawn from one sample of a study of CXCR3-negative and CXCR3-positive naive CD8 T cells. Using the 5' RACE reads, TCRdb records one entry per CDR3 protein without DNA. The listing contains roughly 140,000 distinct CDR3 sequences. The material sequenced was naive CXCR3+ CD8+ T cells from blood. These receptors came from a human donor in good health. Some clones in this sample may be carry-over from other donors' samples. Both conserved end residues are part of each CDR3.

J gene,V gene,CDR3 protein
TRBJ2-7,TRBV27,CASSLYPGRYEQYF
TRBJ2-1,TRBV2,CASTPAIGGPFNEQFF
TRBJ2-7,TRBV29-1,CSVGAGYEQYF
TRBJ2-3,TRBV7-3,CASSDDKDPTDTQYF
TRBJ2-1,TRBV15,CATSPEGGLAGGNEQFF
TRBJ1-2,TRBV19,CASSIVLGRNYGYTF
TRBJ2-7,TRBV20-1,CSARSLGSYYEQYF
TRBJ1-1,TRBV24-1,CATSDTGQGATEAFF
TRBJ2-1,TRBV19,CASSIVLAGYNEQFF
TRBJ1-1,TRBV6-6,CASSYVGSPDAFF
TRBJ2-2,TRBV7-9,CASSFNRVPGEQFF
TRBJ2-5,TRBV11-2,CASSSPGQGEETQYF
TRBJ1-2,TRBV20-1,CSARVMRQNLNYGYTF
TRBJ2-7,TRBV29-1,CSVGPSTTPYEQYF
TRBJ1-6,TRBV6-2/TRBV6-3,CASSLDSSNSPLHF